Below, 10 T cell receptor beta chains from the same sample are listed, as sequenced in a study of CD8+ T cells in alopecia areata. On the basis of CD4, CD8alpha, NKG2D, NKG2ACE and other markers, pooled cutaneous lymph node cells were sorted. cDNA reverse transcribed from extracted RNA served as the sequencing template. The repertoire was sequenced with immunoSEQ multiplex PCR; TCRdb's copy has only in-frame clones and lacks some. The sample has 290,000 or so clones, none seen only once. The specimen sequenced was CD4+ T cells sorted from a lymph node. The receptor set was obtained from a C3H/HeJ mouse with alopecia areata. This mouse strain has H2-k as its MHC haplotype.

This clone was recorded a few times. Mouse gene names apply. The read gets to within 4 residues of the CDR3 end, and the germline J gene fills in the rest. Other nucleotide sequences from this sample produce the same CDR3. The chain recombines TRBV13-1 with TRBJ2-5, with TRBD1 matching over 9 bases. There are 15 residues in the CDR3. Losses at the gene ends were 2 bases for V and 2 bases for J; bases not matched to a gene: 3. Looked up from germline, CDR1 is NSHNY and CDR2 is SYGAGN. The CDR3 loop is CASSEGTGPQDTQYF. Partial CDR3 DNA: TGTGCCAGCAGTGAGGGGACAGGGCCCCAAGAC.

In this sample, this clone turned up a few times. A much larger clone lies one base from this, so it may be a read error. Mouse germline and gene names are used. Read sequence stops 4 residues before the CDR3 end, and the germline J gene provides the missing end. This CDR3 is also generated by other DNA sequences in the sample. The V call is TRBV19, the J call TRBJ2-3, with D maybe TRBD1 (6 bases). The CDR3 covers 14 residues. The germline V gene has CDR1 FNHDT and CDR2 SITEND (reference sequence). V lost 4 bases and J 0 bases, leaving 9 bases between the germline ends. Partial CDR3 DNA: TGTGCCAGCAGTGGGACATCTAGTGCAGAA. Its translation: CASSGTSSAE. The full-length CDR3 reads as CASSGTSSAETLYF.

Regarding this clone: Genes here carry mouse names. The observed sequence ends 4 residues before the CDR3 terminus, with the missing tail filled in from the germline J gene. The rearrangement joins TRBV13-2 to TRBJ2-3; 9 bases fit TRBD1. Germline CDR1 reads NNHNN; CDR2 reads SYGAGS (reference sequence). The CDR3 contains 16 residues. Trimming cost V 3 bases and J 1 base; bases outside gene matches: 6. CDR3 DNA (partial): TGTGCCAGCGGTGGCCACCGGGACAGGGGTGCAGAA. Its protein is CASGGHRDRGAE. The full CDR3 reads CASGGHRDRGAETLYF.

In this sample, this clone turned up a few times. Gene names and germline refer to mouse. The read comes to an end 4 residues before the CDR3 does, leaving the germline J gene to fill in the end. The chain carries TRBV13-2 and TRBJ2-1, with a weak D call TRBD2 (7 bases). The length of the CDR3 is 14 residues. Germline CDR1 reads NNHNN; CDR2 reads SYGAGS (reference sequence). The sequenced part of the CDR3 DNA is TGTGCCAGCGGCGTGGGGGGCGCGGGAGCT. Translation gives CASGVGGAGA. The whole CDR3 protein is CASGVGGAGAEQFF.

This clone was observed at least ten times. Gene names refer to mouse genes. The read terminates 4 residues before the CDR3 end, so the remaining end is supplied by the germline J gene. The chain carries TRBV17 and TRBJ2-5; TRBD1 aligns across 9 bases. CDR3 length: 15 amino acids. Per the germline V gene, CDR1 is MNHDT and CDR2 is YYDKIL. CDR3 residues: CASSRGWDREDTQYF. The CDR3 DNA, read in part, is TGTGCTAGCAGTAGGGGGTGGGACAGGGAAGAC.

Turning to this clone: Gene names and germline refer to mouse. The CDR3 sequence: CASSPRQKSYNSPLYF. The part of the CDR3 DNA that was read is TGTGCCAGCAGCCCCCGACAAAAATCCTATAATTCGCCC. The J gene is TRBJ1-6, the V gene TRBV3; D unresolved. The read gets to within 3 residues of the CDR3 end, and the germline J gene fills in the rest. TRBJ1-6 is designated an ORF whose function remains uncertain. Germline lookup yields CDR1 SNHLY and CDR2 FYNGKV (reference sequence). The CDR3 covers 16 residues. Between the trimmed V and J ends, which lost 5 bases and 1 base, there was a span of 12 bases.

Worth noting for this clone: Gene names refer to mouse genes. The read terminates 3 residues ahead of where the CDR3 ends, so the germline J gene completes it. The same CDR3 arises from other DNA sequences in this sample as well. V usage is TRBV5 and J usage is TRBJ1-6; TRBD1 matches 10 bases. TRBJ1-6 is known as an ORF, though its function is uncertain. J lost 7 bases, V lost 0 bases, and 3 bases had no gene match. Germline CDR1 LGHNA, CDR2 YNLKQL (reference sequence). The CDR3 length is 16 residues. The covered CDR3 bases are TGTGCCAGCAGCCAAGAGGGACAGGGGCTCAATTCGCCC. The encoded protein is CASSQEGQGLNSP. The entire CDR3 is CASSQEGQGLNSPLYF.

In this sample, this clone turned up a few times. Here the gene names and germline are mouse. Read coverage stops 4 residues before the CDR3 terminus; the germline J gene supplies the remainder. Other DNA sequences within the sample encode an identical CDR3. The genes are TRBV13-1 and TRBJ2-4, with unresolved D. The V gene lost 1 base and the J gene lost 0 bases, with 3 bases spanning the gap. CDR3 length: 13 residues. Germline V lookup: CDR1 NSHNY, CDR2 SYGAGN. The CDR3 reads CASSDTSQNTLYF. Partial CDR3 DNA: TGTGCCAGCAGTGATACAAGTCAAAAC.

This clone was detected a few times. Gene and germline names: mouse. The sequence runs out 4 residues before the end of the CDR3; the remainder is reconstructed from the germline J gene. This chain uses TRBV1 with TRBJ2-5; 8 bases line up with TRBD1. Germline loops: CDR1 NSQYPW, CDR2 LRSPGD (reference sequence). CDR3 length: 13 amino acids. The part of the CDR3 DNA that was read is TGCACCTGCACCGACAGGGGAGGGGAC. It is translated as CTCTDRGGD. The CDR3, in full, reads CTCTDRGGDTQYF.

A word on this clone: Each gene name is a mouse one. Read coverage stops 4 residues before the CDR3 terminus; the germline J gene supplies the remainder. The same CDR3 is also encoded by other DNA sequences in this sample. This chain uses TRBV5 with TRBJ2-2; maybe TRBD2 (6 bases). This CDR3 spans 16 amino acids. The germline gives CDR1 LGHNA, CDR2 YNLKQL (reference sequence). With 0 bases removed from V and 0 bases from J, the gap between germline ends came to 8 bases. This CDR3 is CASSQDGGSNTGQLYF. The covered CDR3 bases are TGTGCCAGCAGCCAAGATGGGGGTTCAAACACCGGG.